In this sample, the clone carrying this TCR beta chain turned up a few times. The data are from a study of T-cell reconstitution after alpha-beta-depleted transplantation in children. Unique molecular identifiers were used to barcode this TCRbeta library. MiXCR, run by TCRdb on the PCR reads, gives a single entry per CDR3 protein. The sample lists 250,000 to 300,000 distinct CDR3 sequences; about 10% were seen once. Germline V gene data show CDR1 as MNHEY and CDR2 as SVGAGI. V gave up 4 bases and J gave up 1 base, with 10 bases separating them. The CDR3 extends over 14 amino acids. V and J are TRBV6-5 and TRBJ1-2, with D perhaps TRBD1 (5 bases). The source is a human donor who donated a stem cell graft to a child with SCID. Sequencing was performed on PBMCs from the stem cell graft donor, taken from the stem cell graft. The CDR3 sequence: CASSSQGYNYGYTF. CDR3 DNA sequence: TGTGCCAGCAGTTCCCAGGGCTATAACTATGGCTACACCTTC.